The source of this T cell receptor beta chain is a study of T cell responses to AZD1222 COVID-19 vaccine. The study, taken as a whole, reports: Reports indicate that nearly half of spike-specific TCRs are directed at unmutated variant regions. The number of AZD1222 recipients seropositive at baseline was only five to seven. It was only after the peak T cell response that any repertoires were sampled.

The repertoire was sequenced with immunoSEQ multiplex PCR; TCRdb's copy has only in-frame clones and lacks some. The sample carries about 120,000 clones, 80% to 90% recorded once. The CDR3 length is 15 residues. Per the germline V gene, CDR1 is MNHEY and CDR2 is SVGEGT. V lost 5 bases to trimming and J lost 1 base; unmatched junction nucleotides: 6. For this clone: The target antigen is unknown.

The TCR originated in an adult in good health. The chain uses TRBV6-2 or TRBV6-3 and TRBJ1-1; 8 nucleotides line up with TRBD1. Sample: peripheral blood, taken on day 0 of MenACWY control vaccination. DNA of the CDR3: TGTGCCAGCAGTAACAACAGGGGGAGGAACACTGAAGCTTTCTTT. As protein: CASSNNRGRNTEAFF.